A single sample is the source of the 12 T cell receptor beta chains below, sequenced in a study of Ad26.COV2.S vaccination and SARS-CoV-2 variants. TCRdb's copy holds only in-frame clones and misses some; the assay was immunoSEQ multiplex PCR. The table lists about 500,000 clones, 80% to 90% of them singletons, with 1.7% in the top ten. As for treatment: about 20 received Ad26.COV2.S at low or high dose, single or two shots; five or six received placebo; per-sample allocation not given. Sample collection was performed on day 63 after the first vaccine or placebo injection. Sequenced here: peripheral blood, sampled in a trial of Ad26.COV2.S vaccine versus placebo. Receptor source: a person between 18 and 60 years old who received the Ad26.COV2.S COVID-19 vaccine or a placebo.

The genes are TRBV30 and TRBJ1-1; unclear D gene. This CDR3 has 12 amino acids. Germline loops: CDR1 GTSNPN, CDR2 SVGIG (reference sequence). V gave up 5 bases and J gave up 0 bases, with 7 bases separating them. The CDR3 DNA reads TGTGCCTGGGGACGGTTGAACACTGAAGCTTTCTTT. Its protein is CAWGRLNTEAFF.

The CDR3 spells CASSSHFTDTQYF. In DNA form, the CDR3 reads TGTGCCAGCAGTTCCCACTTCACAGATACGCAGTATTTT. The V call is TRBV27, the J call TRBJ2-3, with D uncertain. CDR1 is MNHEY, CDR2 SMNVEV, per germline (reference sequence). Trimming shortened V by 4 bases and J by 2 bases, and 7 bases separated the two germline ends. This CDR3 is built from 13 residues.

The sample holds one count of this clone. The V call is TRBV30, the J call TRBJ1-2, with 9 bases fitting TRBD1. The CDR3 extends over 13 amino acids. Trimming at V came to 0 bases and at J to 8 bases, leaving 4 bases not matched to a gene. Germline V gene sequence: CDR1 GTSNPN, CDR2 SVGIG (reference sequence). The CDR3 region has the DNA TGTGCCTGGAGTGTAGGGACAGGGAACGGCTACACCTTC. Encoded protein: CAWSVGTGNGYTF.

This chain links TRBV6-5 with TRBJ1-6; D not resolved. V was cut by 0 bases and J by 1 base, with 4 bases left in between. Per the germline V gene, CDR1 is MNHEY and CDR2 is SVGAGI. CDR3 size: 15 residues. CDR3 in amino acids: CASSYSGSYNSPLHF. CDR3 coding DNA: TGTGCCAGCAGTTACTCTGGATCCTATAATTCACCCCTCCACTTT.

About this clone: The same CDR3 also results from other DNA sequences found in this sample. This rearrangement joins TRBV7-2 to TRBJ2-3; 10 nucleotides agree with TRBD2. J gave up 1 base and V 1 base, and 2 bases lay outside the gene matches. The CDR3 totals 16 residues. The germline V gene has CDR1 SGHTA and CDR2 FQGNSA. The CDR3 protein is CASSLGLAGGTDTQYF. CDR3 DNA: TGTGCCAGCAGCTTAGGCCTAGCGGGGGGCACAGATACGCAGTATTTT.

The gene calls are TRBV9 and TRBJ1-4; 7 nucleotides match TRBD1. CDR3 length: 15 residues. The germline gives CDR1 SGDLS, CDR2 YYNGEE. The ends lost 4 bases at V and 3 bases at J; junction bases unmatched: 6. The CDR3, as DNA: TGTGCCAGCAGCCCGGGGACAGCGGCTAATGAAAAACTGTTTTTT. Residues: CASSPGTAANEKLFF.

Here the CDR3 DNA reads TGTGCCAGCAGTCCCCTAGTATGGAATGGAGGCGAGCAGTTCTTC. Translating it yields CASSPLVWNGGEQFF. V usage is TRBV27 and J usage is TRBJ2-1; maybe TRBD2 (5 bases). This CDR3 contains 15 residues. Trimming took 5 bases from V and 10 from J, leaving 21 bases between them. Germline CDR1 and CDR2: MNHEY and SMNVEV (reference sequence).

CDR3 protein: CASSQEPGHISNQPQHF. Here the CDR3 DNA reads TGCGCCAGCAGCCAGGAACCGGGACATATTAGCAATCAGCCCCAGCATTTT. V is TRBV4-3 and J is TRBJ1-5, with a weak D call TRBD1 (6 bases). This CDR3 region has 17 residues. Trimming removed 3 bases from V and 0 bases from J, with 15 bases in between. In germline, CDR1 is LGHNA, CDR2 YSLEER.

The chain's CDR3 is CASGQAADTQYF. In nucleotides, the CDR3 is TGCGCCAGCGGACAAGCCGCAGATACGCAGTATTTT. This chain joins TRBV10-1 and TRBJ2-3, with D tentatively TRBD1 (5 bases). This CDR3 is built from 12 residues. The ends were cut back, 8 bases at V and 4 bases at J, with 10 bases in the middle. The germline CDR1 and CDR2 sequences are WNHNN and SYGVQD (reference sequence).

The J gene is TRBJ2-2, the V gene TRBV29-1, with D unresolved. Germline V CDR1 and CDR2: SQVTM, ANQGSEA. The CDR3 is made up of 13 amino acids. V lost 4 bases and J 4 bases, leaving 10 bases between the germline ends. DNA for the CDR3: TGCAGCGTTGCTGGGGTTACCACCGGGGAGCTGTTTTTT. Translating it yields CSVAGVTTGELFF.

The CDR3 loop is CASSPLTDNTEAFF. CDR3 DNA sequence: TGTGCCAGCTCTCCCCTGACAGATAACACTGAAGCTTTCTTT. The V gene is TRBV18, the J gene TRBJ1-1; possibly TRBD1 for D (5 bases). Trimming pared 6 bases from V and 2 bases from J, leaving 13 bases between. Germline V gene data show CDR1 as KGHSH and CDR2 as LQKENI. The CDR3 sequence is 14 residues long.

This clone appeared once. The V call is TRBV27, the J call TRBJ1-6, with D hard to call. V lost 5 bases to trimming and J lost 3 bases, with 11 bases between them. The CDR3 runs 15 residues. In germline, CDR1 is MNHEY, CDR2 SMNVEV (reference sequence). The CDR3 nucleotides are TGTGCCAGCAGTGACGGTTTGAACTATAATTCACCCCTCCACTTT. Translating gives CASSDGLNYNSPLHF.